A selection of T cell receptor beta chains follows, all from one sample in a study of identical twins. TCRdb reprocessed the 5' RACE reads via MiXCR and lists one record per CDR3 protein. Among some 790,000 distinct CDR3 sequences listed, 15% to 20% were seen once. These data also formed part of another study, on T cells expressing NK-cell markers.

The sample consisted of PBMCs. The source of these receptors is a woman younger than 35 in good health. CDR3s include the opening cysteine and the closing phenylalanine or tryptophan. The D gene is left open where the match is weak. Where a row states a size, it is once, few, many or the class of an expanded clone; other rows omit it.

clone_size	v_call	d_call	cdr3_length	j_call	cdr3_nt	cdr3_aa
few	TRBV7-2	-	12	TRBJ2-1	TGTGCCAGCAGCTCCCTAGCACGGGAGCAGTTCTTC	CASSSLAREQFF
few	TRBV7-9	-	13	TRBJ1-1	TGTGCCAGCAGCGAAATGAGTTCTACTGAAGCTTTCTTT	CASSEMSSTEAFF
-	TRBV11-2	-	11	TRBJ1-6	TGTGCCAGCAGCTATAATTCACCCCTCCACTTT	CASSYNSPLHF
few	TRBV9	-	13	TRBJ1-4	TGTGCCAGCAGCGTTGGCAGGAATGAAAAACTGTTTTTT	CASSVGRNEKLFF
-	TRBV6-2/TRBV6-3	-	17	TRBJ1-1	TGTGCCAGCAGTTATGGTTGGGGCCAGCGGTTAAACACTGAAGCTTTCTTT	CASSYGWGQRLNTEAFF
-	TRBV10-2	-	14	TRBJ2-1	TGCGCCAGCACAGTCCCCGGGGGTGCCGATGAGCAGTTCTTC	CASTVPGGADEQFF
-	TRBV7-8	-	14	TRBJ2-5	TGTGCCAGCAGCAGGAGACAGAGGAAAGAGACCCAGTACTTC	CASSRRQRKETQYF
-	TRBV5-1	-	14	TRBJ2-1	TGCGCCAGCAGCTTAGGCAGGATCTACAATGAGCAGTTCTTC	CASSLGRIYNEQFF
-	TRBV6-2/TRBV6-3	-	13	TRBJ2-7	TGTGCCAGCACTACAAGGGAGGCAAACGAGCAGTACTTC	CASTTREANEQYF
-	TRBV29-1	-	13	TRBJ1-1	TGCAGCGTTGTCGATTCGGGGGCAACTGAAGCTTTCTTT	CSVVDSGATEAFF
few	TRBV20-1	TRBD2	15	TRBJ2-1	TGCAGTGCTAGGGGTTCTAGCGGGAGGGGCAATGAGCAGTTCTTC	CSARGSSGRGNEQFF
few	TRBV12-3/TRBV12-4	TRBD1	19	TRBJ1-1	TGTGCCAGCAGTTTTCCCGGGACAGGGCCCGAAGGGATGAACACTGAAGCTTTCTTT	CASSFPGTGPEGMNTEAFF
-	TRBV6-1	-	12	TRBJ2-2	TGTGCCAGCAAGCCTAGCGTCGGGGAGCTGTTTTTT	CASKPSVGELFF
-	TRBV5-1	-	14	TRBJ2-7	TGCGCCAGCAGCTTAGGGGAAGGGCCCTACGAGCAGTACTTC	CASSLGEGPYEQYF
many	TRBV20-1	-	13	TRBJ1-1	TGCAGTGCTAGGTGGGCATCTGGCACTGAAGCTTTCTTT	CSARWASGTEAFF
many	TRBV12-3/TRBV12-4	-	13	TRBJ1-5	TGTGCCAGCAGTTTGGCCGAGGAACAGCCCCAGCATTTT	CASSLAEEQPQHF
few	TRBV6-5	-	18	TRBJ2-1	TGTGCCAGCAGTTACCAAAAAGATCAGGGGAAGTCCTACAATGAGCAGTTCTTC	CASSYQKDQGKSYNEQFF
-	TRBV20-1	TRBD1	15	TRBJ1-6	TGCAGTGCTAGGGTTCCGGACAGGGGTAATTCACCCCTCCACTTT	CSARVPDRGNSPLHF
-	TRBV25-1	-	14	TRBJ2-2	TGTGCCAGCAGTAACAGACTCAGAACCGGGGAGCTGTTTTTT	CASSNRLRTGELFF
few	TRBV20-1	TRBD1	14	TRBJ1-6	TGCAGTGCTATGGGGGACAGGGATAATTCACCCCTCCACTTT	CSAMGDRDNSPLHF
few	TRBV7-9	TRBD2	16	TRBJ2-1	TGTGCCAGCAGCTTGCTAGCGGAAAGCTCCTACAATGAGCAGTTCTTC	CASSLLAESSYNEQFF
few	TRBV6-2/TRBV6-3	TRBD2	14	TRBJ2-7	TGTGCCAGCAAAAGAGGGACTAGCATCCACGAGCAGTACTTC	CASKRGTSIHEQYF
-	TRBV29-1	-	13	TRBJ2-7	TGCAGCGTCGAAGGACAAGGGAACTACGAGCAGTACTTC	CSVEGQGNYEQYF
few	TRBV11-2	TRBD2	15	TRBJ2-1	TGTGCCAGCAGCTTAGCAGCGGGGGGGCGTCATGAGCAGTTCTTC	CASSLAAGGRHEQFF
-	TRBV6-2/TRBV6-3	TRBD2	13	TRBJ2-3	TGTGCCACCAGAACCAGCGGGGCAGATACGCAGTATTTT	CATRTSGADTQYF
few	TRBV27	TRBD2	16	TRBJ2-1	TGTGCCAGCAGTATCCTAGCGGGAGTTGGGTACAATGAGCAGTTCTTC	CASSILAGVGYNEQFF
few	TRBV29-1	-	13	TRBJ2-1	TGCAGCGCCCAACGCAGGGCTGACAATGAGCAGTTCTTC	CSAQRRADNEQFF
few	TRBV20-1	-	14	TRBJ2-2	TGCAGTGCCACGGGACACCAGAACACCGGGGAGCTGTTTTTT	CSATGHQNTGELFF
-	TRBV13	-	14	TRBJ1-1	TGTGCCAGCAGCATAGGGAGAGTGGGGACTGAAGCTTTCTTT	CASSIGRVGTEAFF
-	TRBV5-1	-	15	TRBJ2-2	TGCGCCAGCAGCCTGGCCCTCCAGAACACCGGGGAGCTGTTTTTT	CASSLALQNTGELFF
-	TRBV25-1	-	12	TRBJ1-2	TGTGCCAGCAGTGAAGCAGCGGGGGCAAGCACCTTC	CASSEAAGASTF
many	TRBV29-1	TRBD2	15	TRBJ2-3	TGCAGCACGCATACTAGCGGGGCTAAGGGTGATACGCAGTATTTT	CSTHTSGAKGDTQYF
few	TRBV10-1	-	12	TRBJ2-7	TGCGCCAGTGGACACACCACCTACGAGCAGTACTTC	CASGHTTYEQYF
many	TRBV14	TRBD2	14	TRBJ2-1	TGTGCCAGCAGCCAATGGCTAGCGGGAGGAGAGCAGTTCTTC	CASSQWLAGGEQFF
-	TRBV15	TRBD2	16	TRBJ2-3	TGTGCCACCAGCAGAGATGGGAGGGCCGGGACAGATACGCAGTATTTT	CATSRDGRAGTDTQYF
few	TRBV18	-	15	TRBJ2-7	TGTGCCAGCTCACCACCGGGAGGGGGTAGGAACGAGCAGTACTTC	CASSPPGGGRNEQYF